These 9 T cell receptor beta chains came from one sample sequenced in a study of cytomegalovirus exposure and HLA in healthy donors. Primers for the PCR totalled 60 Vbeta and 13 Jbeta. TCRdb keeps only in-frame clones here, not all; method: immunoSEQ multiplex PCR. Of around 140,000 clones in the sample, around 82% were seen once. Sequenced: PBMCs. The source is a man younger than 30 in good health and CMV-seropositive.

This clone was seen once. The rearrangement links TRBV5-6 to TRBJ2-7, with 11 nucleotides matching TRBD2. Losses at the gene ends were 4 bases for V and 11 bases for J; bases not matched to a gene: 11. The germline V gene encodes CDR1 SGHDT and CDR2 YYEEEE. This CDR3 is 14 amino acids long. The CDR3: CASSQQTSGTLKYF. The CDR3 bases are TGTGCCAGCAGCCAGCAGACTAGCGGGACCCTAAAGTACTTC.

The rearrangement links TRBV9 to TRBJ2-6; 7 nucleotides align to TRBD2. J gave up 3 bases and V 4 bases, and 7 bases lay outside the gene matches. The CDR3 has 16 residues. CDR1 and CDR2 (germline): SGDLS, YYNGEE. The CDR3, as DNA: TGTGCCAGCAGCCCCCGGGGGGATCTTGGGGCCAACGTCCTGACTTTC. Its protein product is CASSPRGDLGANVLTF.

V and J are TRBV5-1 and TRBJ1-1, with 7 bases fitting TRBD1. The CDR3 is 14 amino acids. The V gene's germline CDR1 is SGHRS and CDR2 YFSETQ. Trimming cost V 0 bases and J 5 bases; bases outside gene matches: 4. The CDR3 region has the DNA TGCGCCAGCAGCTTGGGGGACAGCGCGACTGAAGCTTTCTTT. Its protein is CASSLGDSATEAFF.

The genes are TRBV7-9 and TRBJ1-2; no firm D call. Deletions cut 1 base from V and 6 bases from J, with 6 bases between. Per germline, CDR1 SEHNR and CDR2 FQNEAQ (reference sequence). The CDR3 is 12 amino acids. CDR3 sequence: CASSLGGNGYTF. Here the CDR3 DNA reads TGTGCCAGCAGCTTAGGAGGGAATGGCTACACCTTC.

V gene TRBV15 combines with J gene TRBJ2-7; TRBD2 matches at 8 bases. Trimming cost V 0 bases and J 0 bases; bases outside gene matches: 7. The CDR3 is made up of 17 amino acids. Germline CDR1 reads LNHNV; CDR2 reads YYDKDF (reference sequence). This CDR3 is CATSRDRREVYSYEQYF. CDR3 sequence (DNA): TGTGCCACCAGCAGAGATCGGCGGGAGGTGTACTCCTACGAGCAGTACTTC. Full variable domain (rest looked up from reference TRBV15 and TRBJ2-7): DAMVIQNPRYQVTQFGKPVTLSCSQTLNHNVMYWYQQKSSQAPKLLFHYYDKDFNNEADTPDNFQSRRPNTSFCFLDIRSPGLGDTAMYLCATSRDRREVYSYEQYFGPGTRLTVT.

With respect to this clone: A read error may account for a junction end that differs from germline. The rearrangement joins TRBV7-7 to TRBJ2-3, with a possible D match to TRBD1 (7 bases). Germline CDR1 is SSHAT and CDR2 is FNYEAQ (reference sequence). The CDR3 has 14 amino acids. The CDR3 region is CASSLSPGGDTQYF. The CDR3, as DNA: TGTGCTAGCAGCTTGTCACCAGGGGGGGATACGCAGTATTTT.

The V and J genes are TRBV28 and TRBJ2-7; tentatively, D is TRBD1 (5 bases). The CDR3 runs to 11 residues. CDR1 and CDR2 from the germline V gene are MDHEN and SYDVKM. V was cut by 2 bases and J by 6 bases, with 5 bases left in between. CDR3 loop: CASSLRGEQYF. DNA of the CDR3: TGTGCCAGCAGTTTAAGGGGCGAGCAGTACTTC.

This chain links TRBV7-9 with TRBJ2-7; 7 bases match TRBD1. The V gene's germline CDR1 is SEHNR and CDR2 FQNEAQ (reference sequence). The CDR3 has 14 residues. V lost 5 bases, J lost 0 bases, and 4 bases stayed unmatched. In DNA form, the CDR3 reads TGTGCCAGCAGCCCCGGGACAGTCTCCTACGAGCAGTACTTC. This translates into CASSPGTVSYEQYF.

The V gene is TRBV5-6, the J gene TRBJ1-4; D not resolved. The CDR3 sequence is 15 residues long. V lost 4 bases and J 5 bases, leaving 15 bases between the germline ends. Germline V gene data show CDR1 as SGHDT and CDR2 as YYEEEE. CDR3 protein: CASSLRVSQNEKLFF. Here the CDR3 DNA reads TGTGCCAGCAGCCTCCGGGTTTCTCAGAATGAAAAACTGTTTTTT.